What follows is one T cell receptor beta chain and its context. Its target is not known. This entry comes from a study of radiotherapy plus CTLA-4 blockade in lung cancer. As for the study in general: 15% to 20% of patients responded objectively, and about 32% achieved disease control.

This CDR3 has 14 residues. V lost 2 bases and J lost 2, with 7 bases in between. Germline CDR1 reads MNHEY; CDR2 reads SMNVEV (reference sequence). Assay: immunoSEQ multiplex PCR; the TCRdb copy retains only in-frame clones and omits some. The sample gives over 80,000 clones, under 90% of which show up once; around 0.79% is in the top ten. Overall study findings and caveats: Researchers report tumor-derived TCR clones expanding in blood after radiotherapy plus ipilimumab. Response was reportedly best predicted by early blood T cell clone dynamics, with interferon-beta.

Sequenced here: peripheral blood, sampled from a patient treated with radiotherapy plus ipilimumab. The chain joins TRBV27 to TRBJ2-1; D is ambiguous. The sequence was collected from a human donor with non-small cell lung cancer who had stable disease on radiotherapy plus ipilimumab. In DNA, the CDR3 is TGTGCCAGCAGTTTAGGGCTAGCCTACAATGAGCAGTTCTTC. This encodes CASSLGLAYNEQFF.